Detailed here is one T cell receptor beta chain. With 6 bases clipped from V and 3 bases from J, the junction kept 9 bases outside the gene matches. The germline CDR1 and CDR2 sequences are MNHNY and SVGAGI (reference sequence). This CDR3 has 16 residues. The data were obtained in a study of blood T cell repertoires in COVID-19. The overall study: COVID-19 samples, acute and convalescent, were from the United States, Italy and Spain.

Source study methods: Estimated nucleated cell counts came from reference gene primer amplification. Only in-frame clones appear in the TCRdb table, and some are missing; sequencing was by immunoSEQ multiplex PCR. The V and J calls and the clone size are those of that table, but D and trimming were determined from the DNA. The sample consists of 200,000 to 300,000 clones, more than 85% of them appearing once. Enrolled during active infection, Seattle patients were then followed longitudinally. V gene TRBV6-6 combines with J gene TRBJ2-1; TRBD2 agrees at 9 bases. The sequencing input was peripheral blood. The receptor was derived from a woman in her sixties or seventies with COVID-19, enrolled during active disease. The CDR3 sequence is CASSRLGTSSYNEQFF. CDR3 DNA: TGTGCCAGCAGCCGACTCGGGACTAGCAGCTACAATGAGCAGTTCTTC.